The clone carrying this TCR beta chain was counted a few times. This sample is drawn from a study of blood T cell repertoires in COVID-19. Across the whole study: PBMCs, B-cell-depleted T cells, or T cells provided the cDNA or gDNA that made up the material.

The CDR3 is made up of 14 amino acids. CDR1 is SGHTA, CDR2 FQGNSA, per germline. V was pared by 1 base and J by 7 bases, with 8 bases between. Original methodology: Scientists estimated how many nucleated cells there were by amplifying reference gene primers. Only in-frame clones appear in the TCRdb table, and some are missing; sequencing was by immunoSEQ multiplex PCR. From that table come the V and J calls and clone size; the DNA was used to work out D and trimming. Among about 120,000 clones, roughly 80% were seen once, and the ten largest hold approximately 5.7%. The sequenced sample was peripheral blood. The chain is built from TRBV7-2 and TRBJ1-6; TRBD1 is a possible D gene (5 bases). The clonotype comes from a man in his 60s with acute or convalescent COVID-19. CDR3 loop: CASSLGRQNSPLHF. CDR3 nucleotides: TGTGCCAGCAGCTTAGGACGACAGAATTCACCCCTCCACTTT. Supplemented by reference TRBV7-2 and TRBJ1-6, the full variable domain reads GAGVSQSPSNKVTEKGKDVELRCDPISGHTALYWYRQSLGQGLEFLIYFQGNSAPDKSGLPSDRFSAERTGGSVSTLTIQRTQQEDSAVYLCASSLGRQNSPLHFGNGTRLTVT.